The 20 T cell receptor beta chains given below trace back to one sample, sequenced in a study of early T cells in non-severe SARS-CoV-2 infection (dated by TCRdb to 2020 to 2023). Libraries came from 5' RACE. This sample was sequenced with a NextSeq 500. Clones were called with MiXCR by TCRdb after fastp trimmed the public reads at Q25, and only in-frame beta chains were retained. CDR3 protein sequences are deduplicated, and each keeps its most common genes and DNA. This sample gives 60,000 to 90,000 distinct CDR3 sequences in total; less than 20% of them show up just once. Clones ranked in the top ten supply about 3% of the sample. The specimen was whole blood. These receptor sequences come from an adult who was a healthcare worker with PCR-confirmed SARS-CoV-2 infection or an uninfected control (not recorded which).

This chain joins TRBV7-9 and TRBJ2-7; TRBD2 matches 13 bases. Germline V gives CDR1 SEHNR, CDR2 FQNEAQ (reference sequence). The CDR3 totals 16 residues. After removal of 6 bases from V and 2 bases from J, the junction contained 7 bases not matched to a gene. The CDR3 reads CASRGTSGNTTYEQYF. The CDR3 DNA reads TGTGCCAGCAGAGGGACTAGCGGGAACACTACCTACGAGCAGTACTTC.

This chain connects TRBV18 to TRBJ2-7, with no clear D. V gave up 4 bases and J gave up 0 bases, with 7 bases separating them. Germline V gene data show CDR1 as KGHSH and CDR2 as LQKENI. The CDR3 is made up of 13 amino acids. The CDR3 region is CASSQLPSYEQYF. DNA for the CDR3: TGTGCCAGCTCACAGCTACCCTCCTACGAGCAGTACTTC.

The sample holds a few counts of this clonotype. The chain uses TRBV29-1 and TRBJ2-2, with 9 positions matching TRBD2. Germline trimming cut 7 bases from V and 4 bases from J; bases unmatched to any gene: 10. This CDR3 has 15 amino acids. Germline loops: CDR1 SQVTM, CDR2 ANQGSEA. The CDR3 here is CSAYSSGVGTGELFF. CDR3 coding DNA: TGCAGCGCCTACTCTAGCGGGGTTGGCACCGGGGAGCTGTTTTTT.

This clonotype was counted between two and nine times. The chain couples TRBV5-1 to TRBJ1-5; no firm D call. V shed 4 bases and J shed 8 bases, with 19 bases lying between them. CDR3 length: 15 residues. Germline V gives CDR1 SGHRS, CDR2 YFSETQ. The DNA for the CDR3 is TGCGCCAGCAGCCCGAATGGACCCGCATCGGAGCCCCAGCATTTT. Encoded protein: CASSPNGPASEPQHF.

This clonotype occurred many times. The genes are TRBV11-2 and TRBJ1-1; perhaps TRBD1 as D (6 bases). The germline V gene has CDR1 SGHAT and CDR2 FQNNGV. V was clipped by 7 bases and J by 1 base, with 25 bases between them. This CDR3 is built from 18 residues. This CDR3 reads CASTLTTGRRDWNTEAFF. CDR3 in DNA: TGTGCCAGCACCCTCACAACAGGGAGGAGGGACTGGAACACTGAAGCTTTCTTT.

The chain couples TRBV2 to TRBJ2-2; D is unclear. The V gene's germline CDR1 is SNHLY and CDR2 FYNNEI. The V and J ends lost 6 bases and 3 bases respectively, with 11 bases between them. CDR3 length: 14 amino acids. The CDR3, as DNA: TGTGCCAGCAGCGTGCTACAATACACCGGGGAGCTGTTTTTT. Translating it yields CASSVLQYTGELFF.

The chain carries TRBV6-1 and TRBJ2-5; D call uncertain. Germline lookup yields CDR1 MNHNS and CDR2 SASEGT. The CDR3 contains 15 residues. Trimming stripped 0 bases from V and 5 bases from J, with 13 bases between. The chain's CDR3 is CASSEALLLLETQYF. The CDR3 nucleotides are TGTGCCAGCAGTGAAGCCCTTTTACTTTTGGAGACCCAGTACTTC.

This clonotype was found a few times. The chain uses TRBV18 and TRBJ2-3, with TRBD2 identical over 8 bases. V lost 4 bases, J lost 4 bases, and 7 bases stayed unmatched. CDR1 KGHSH and CDR2 LQKENI come from the germline V gene. This CDR3 contains 15 residues. In nucleotides, the CDR3 is TGTGCCAGCTCACTGGCGGGAGGAAGGCCAGATACGCAGTATTTT. Residues: CASSLAGGRPDTQYF. Full variable domain (outside the CDR3, taken from reference TRBV18 and TRBJ2-3): NAGVMQNPRHLVRRRGQEARLRCSPMKGHSHVYWYRQLPEEGLKFMVYLQKENIIDESGMPKERFSAEFPKEGPSILRIQQVVRGDSAAYFCASSLAGGRPDTQYFGPGTRLTVL.

This chain connects TRBV12-3 or TRBV12-4 to TRBJ1-6; D call uncertain. Trimming stripped 8 bases from V and 4 bases from J, with 9 bases between. This CDR3 has 13 residues. The CDR3 spells CASGRGYNSPLHF. CDR3 nucleotide sequence: TGTGCCAGCGGTCGTGGGTATAATTCACCCCTCCACTTT.

The table lists this clonotype with a few counts. The V call is TRBV3-1, the J call TRBJ2-7; D perhaps matches TRBD1 (6 bases). Trimming cost V 4 bases and J 6 bases, with 22 bases left between them. CDR3 length: 16 residues. The germline CDR1 and CDR2 sequences are LGHDT and YNNKEL (reference sequence). The CDR3 reads CASSRATQGPRGEQYF. The CDR3 region has the DNA TGTGCCAGCAGCCGCGCTACACAGGGCCCGAGGGGCGAGCAGTACTTC.

The chain links TRBV28 to TRBJ1-6, with 8 bases matching TRBD1. After removal of 3 bases from V and 7 bases from J, the junction contained 5 bases not matched to a gene. This CDR3 region has 15 residues. Germline loops: CDR1 MDHEN, CDR2 SYDVKM. The CDR3 reads CASSLTGVGNSPLHF. DNA of the CDR3: TGTGCCAGCAGTTTGACAGGGGTCGGCAATTCACCCCTCCACTTT.

Many counts were recorded for this clonotype. The CDR3 loop is CASSDRAYEQYF. The DNA for the CDR3 is TGTGCCAGCAGTGACAGGGCCTACGAGCAGTACTTC. This chain uses TRBV2 with TRBJ2-7, with a possible D match to TRBD1 (5 bases). Germline V gene lookup returns CDR1 SNHLY and CDR2 FYNNEI. This CDR3 is 12 amino acids long. Trimming left V 3 bases short and J 2 bases short, with 5 bases between.

This clonotype has more than one count but fewer than ten. This chain's CDR3 is CASSLIRRGATNTGELFF. In DNA form, the CDR3 reads TGTGCCAGCAGCTTAATACGTCGAGGCGCGACGAACACCGGGGAGCTGTTTTTT. The chain links TRBV7-6 to TRBJ2-2; D is ambiguous. The V gene's germline CDR1 is SGHVS and CDR2 FNYEAQ. V was clipped by 2 bases and J by 0 bases, with 16 bases between them. The CDR3 sequence is 18 residues long. The full variable domain, completed using reference TRBV7-6 and TRBJ2-2, is GAGVSQSPRYKVTKRGQDVALRCDPISGHVSLYWYRQALGQGPEFLTYFNYEAQQDKSGLPNDRFSAERPEGSISTLTIQRTEQRDSAMYRCASSLIRRGATNTGELFFGEGSRLTVL.

This clonotype was seen more than once but under ten times. J is TRBJ2-7 and V is TRBV11-2, with 7 positions matching TRBD2. Germline lookup yields CDR1 SGHAT and CDR2 FQNNGV. The V and J ends lost 5 bases and 6 bases, in that order; junction bases with no gene match: 7. The CDR3 has 13 residues. In DNA form, the CDR3 reads TGTGCCAGCAGCGCGCGACTAGCTGTCGAGCAGTACTTC. Translated: CASSARLAVEQYF.

Regarding this clonotype: No conserved phenylalanine or tryptophan is present at the end of the CDR3, so a read error is the likely explanation. The gene calls are TRBV27 and TRBJ2-1; the D is unclear. The CDR3 has 16 residues. Germline V gives CDR1 MNHEY, CDR2 SMNVEV (reference sequence). Trimming shortened V by 7 bases and J by 0 bases, and 16 bases separated the two germline ends. The chain's CDR3 is CASTTFLKRSYNEQFS. The CDR3, as DNA: TGTGCCAGCACCACGTTCCTGAAGCGCTCCTACAATGAGCAGTTCTCC.

The V gene is TRBV12-5, the J gene TRBJ1-2; no reliable D call. CDR3 length: 16 residues. The germline V and J ends were trimmed by 0 bases and 4 bases, with 15 bases remaining between them. Germline values: CDR1 LGHNT, CDR2 FRNRAP. The chain's CDR3 is CASGLVEVQPGYGYTF. CDR3 DNA: TGTGCTAGTGGTTTGGTAGAGGTACAGCCGGGCTATGGCTACACCTTC.

The chain is built from TRBV5-6 and TRBJ2-7; TRBD2 is a possible D gene (7 bases). V was clipped by 7 bases and J by 0 bases, with 14 bases between them. Germline assignment: CDR1 SGHDT and CDR2 YYEEEE. This CDR3 is built from 14 residues. The CDR3 coding sequence is TGTGCCAGCGGCGGGGGCCCACTCTCCTACGAGCAGTACTTC. Translating it yields CASGGGPLSYEQYF.

This clonotype came up a few times. J is TRBJ1-6 and V is TRBV7-6, with no clear D. Germline V gene sequence: CDR1 SGHVS, CDR2 FNYEAQ. The CDR3 consists of 14 residues. The V gene lost 3 bases and the J gene lost 5 bases, with 8 bases spanning the gap. CDR3 amino acids: CASSLTPDNSPLHF. The CDR3 DNA follows: TGTGCCAGCAGCTTGACACCTGATAATTCACCCCTCCACTTT.

This chain connects TRBV25-1 to TRBJ2-7, with 15 nucleotides matching TRBD2. Germline values: CDR1 MGHDK, CDR2 SYGVNS. Trimming took 4 bases from V and 3 from J; bases not matched to a gene: 4. CDR3 length: 16 residues. The CDR3 protein is CASSGRTSGRVYEQYF. The CDR3 DNA is TGTGCCAGCAGTGGCCGGACTAGCGGGAGGGTCTACGAGCAGTACTTC.

This clonotype was counted many times. The chain is built from TRBV7-9 and TRBJ2-3; the D is unclear. CDR3 length equals 12 residues. The V end lost 2 bases, the J end lost 9 bases, and 9 bases lay between the germline ends. CDR1 and CDR2 (germline): SEHNR, FQNEAQ (reference sequence). The CDR3 region is CASSLQEGTQYF. Here the CDR3 DNA reads TGTGCCAGCAGCTTACAGGAAGGGACGCAGTATTTT.